This TCR beta chain emerged from a study of cytomegalovirus exposure and HLA in healthy donors (dated by TCRdb to 2015 to 2018). For the wider study: An earlier analysis of roughly 500 of the donors reported 276 Gb of sequence data and some 110 million unique TCR beta sequences obtained from about 179 million T cells. High-throughput TCR immunosequencing, statistical association of individual TCRs with disease status, and machine learning were combined to predict cytomegalovirus infection status. To decide whether each TCR beta V gene segment behaved as functional or pseudogenic, an earlier analysis of several hundred of the donors relied on high-throughput TCR beta sequencing. In a later analysis, previously published TCR beta repertoires from about 640 donors were re-analyzed and high-resolution HLA genotyping was added so that TCR occurrence patterns could be studied. Besides the first cohort of approximately 670 subjects, a separate validation cohort made up of over 95 different subjects was used. Of the 300 to 450 genotyped donors, roughly 80% were placed in the genetic ancestry cluster associated with self-reported Caucasian donors. Roughly five DR-DQ haplotypes were handled as single units for association and clustering, since linkage in the cohort was strong. Typing coverage differed by locus: A, B, C, DRB1 and DQB1 were typed in about 620-630 donors, DQA1 in around 500, DPA1 in nearly 610, and DPB1 in roughly 470. Genome-wide SNP genotypes for about 65% of the 666 donors were used in a later genetic analysis, which treated that subset as a discovery cohort. Both class I and class II loci were covered by HLA typing, at four-digit resolution. The later analysis used no new phenotypic data to find candidate immune exposures, relying instead on TCR beta sequences and their occurrence across donors. The study profiled the T cell repertoires of hundreds of subjects by immunosequencing and related them to cytomegalovirus serostatus. Donor age, sex, ethnicity and CMV serostatus were collected together with the repertoire data. Among roughly 400 genotyped donors of the cohort, an average of around 240,000 unique TCR beta nucleotide sequences were sequenced per donor, roughly 18% of them non-productive. Every repertoire in the discovery cohort had been generated on one and the same sequencing platform. Approximately 330 gigabases of sequencing data and 70 million to 100 million unique TCR sequences made up an early release that covered approximately 620 HLA-typed donors. The study aimed to test whether signatures of past pathogen exposure could be identified by cataloging public T cell receptors.

What the study reported, not specific to this receptor: In vitro tests confirmed that a few of the cytomegalovirus-associated TCR beta chains recognize cytomegalovirus antigens. According to a later analysis, most CMV-associated TCR beta chains appeared to be HLA-restricted, and the HLA associations seemed to be driven largely by CMV exposure. The earlier analysis of nearly 600 of the donors excluded some 16 rarely observed V segments, including chromosome 9 orphons, because counts were too low. In a later analysis, HLA-associated TCR beta chains were found to be more clonally expanded and to have lower generation probabilities than equally common non-associated chains. It was suggested by the authors that the approach could potentially be generalized to other disease states and immunological phenotypes. A further reported finding was that TCR beta sequences accurately predicted the HLA-A and HLA-B alleles for most subjects in the first cohort. CMV serostatus was the only immune exposure information available for the cohort. Compared with the approximately 670-donor mean, donors in an Asian-associated ancestry cluster had fewer N-insertions in productive TCRs, according to a later genetic analysis. In a later genetic analysis, a missense DCLRE1C variant was associated with V-gene and J-gene trimming of TCR beta chains, and the association was replicated in an independent cohort. Presence/absence analyses assumed roughly uniform sequencing depth across donors, an assumption that may not hold. HLA typing was unavailable for some donors at each locus, so association tests used only the typed subset. A later analysis reported that several top co-occurrence clusters appeared linked to parvovirus B19, influenza, CMV and Epstein-Barr virus. At a false discovery rate of 0.05, a later analysis linked around 15,000 TCR beta sequences to specific HLA alleles. The 87-base-pair reads could not distinguish some IMGT-functional V segments, including TRBV6-2 and TRBV6-3, so those segments were excluded. The cohort was sequenced for TCR beta chains only, and without alpha or paired-chain data the features that could be detected were limited. Assigning TCR associations to individual alleles was difficult when HLA alleles, especially DR and DQ, strongly co-occurred. An earlier analysis of approximately 570 of the donors showed that most TCR beta V segments appeared in productive rearrangements either about 90% or about 30% of the time, which broadly matched IMGT annotations. A cluster of highly shared sequence variants was judged likely to represent a technical artifact of the sequencing pipeline. The classifier was reported to diagnose cytomegalovirus status with high specificity and sensitivity in both the original cohort and the validation cohort. In the study, about 150 TCR beta chains were listed as associated with cytomegalovirus. Correlated functional status among segregating V segments might reflect linkage disequilibrium, but an unknown experimental factor could not be ruled out. While some public TCRs were present in many individuals, most TCR sequences turned up only very rarely across donors. A later analysis found that TCR association rates varied across HLA loci, with DRB1 alleles showing the most associated TCRs and HLA-C alleles the fewest.

The cohort consisted of some 730 healthy bone marrow donors. At the time of sampling, every cohort member was nominally healthy, though immune exposures that went unrecorded were likely present. The donor tested CMV seronegative and was one of the 352 seronegative cohort members. Each donor provided a peripheral blood sample, and peripheral blood mononuclear cells were used for TCR beta sequencing. Genomic DNA was extracted from the blood cell samples with the Qiagen DNeasy Blood Extraction Kit. The library relied on the immunoSEQ multiplex PCR assay. For the multiplex PCR, a mixture combining 60 forward primers for TCR Vbeta segments and 13 reverse primers for TCR Jbeta segments was used. The CDR3 region of rearranged TCR beta genes was amplified from genomic DNA by a multiplex PCR assay. The amplified TCR beta libraries were sequenced on the Illumina HiSeq System as 87-base-pair reads. Regarding the original processing steps: A later analysis counted tens of millions of unique TCR beta chains across the 650 to 800 repertoires, and some 11 million of these chains were shared by at least two donors. To remove PCR and sequencing errors, raw reads were error-corrected and collapsed into unique sequences using a nearest-neighbor algorithm that merged closely related sequences. CDR3 sequences were aligned to IMGT reference sequences to assign V, D and J gene segments. For a sequence to be retained, at least a six-nucleotide match to both a V gene segment and a J gene segment was required. A rearrangement was called productive if the CDR3 had no stop codons and remained in frame with V and J, and every other rearrangement was called non-productive. Following IMGT convention, CDR3 was defined as the stretch from the second conserved V-encoded cysteine up to the conserved J-encoded phenylalanine. The earlier analysis of 500 to 750 of the donors excluded any sequence lacking an unambiguous match to a single V gene segment. In an earlier analysis of 587 of the donors, a V segment was called functional when productive rearrangements were above 56.7%, and segregating when the standard deviation between donors exceeded 5%. A statistical classification framework was built to diagnose cytomegalovirus status from the catalog of TCR beta chain sequences. In a later analysis, V and J genes were assigned by comparing TCR nucleotide sequences against IMGT/GENE-DB human TR gene sequences. Using the TCRdist pipeline, a later analysis assigned CDR3 sequences along with most-parsimonious VDJ recombination scenarios. A later analysis defined each TCR beta chain by its CDR3 amino acid sequence plus V-gene family, and excluded reads lacking a unique V-gene family. In a later analysis, several hundred highly shared, low-generation-probability nucleotide sequences were removed to address suspected cross-contamination and a sequencing artifact. In a later analysis, a clonal expansion index was calculated for each public chain from normalized within-repertoire ranks of inferred template counts. Generation probabilities in a later analysis came from a VDJ recombination model fitted to out-of-frame rearrangements, and those results were checked against IGoR. In a later analysis, hypergeometric tests were used to score TCR-TCR, TCR-HLA and TCR-CMV co-occurrence, with a repertoire-size bias correction applied to TCR pairs. In a later analysis, false discovery rates were estimated by permuting HLA or CMV assignments 20 times. A later analysis grouped co-occurring TCRs with DBSCAN, adding TCRdist sequence similarity when clustering within HLA-allele-positive subsets. Repertoires with fewer than 30,000 or more than 120,000 public chains, plus five repertoires with anomalous nucleotide sharing, were excluded from co-occurrence clustering. Imported from immuneACCESS, the table was reduced by TCRdb to in-frame sequences with V and J called. These copies leave out some clones; in studies compared against another copy, an unresolved V gene accounts for under half, and the cause of the remainder is not known. D and trimming were read from the DNA, whereas the V and J calls and clone size are those reported in that table. For this sample the table gives 100,000 to 150,000 clones, of which 66% were detected only once. The top ten constitute less than 2% of the sample.

Taken from cysteine to phenylalanine, the CDR3 has 14 residues. Only CDR3 DNA remains: 42 bases, in frame from the first base. The trim is 8 bases for V and 2 bases for J, with a gap of 12 bases between the germline ends. The CDR1 and CDR2 encoded by the germline V gene are MDHEN and SYDVKM. Turning to this clone: Its antigen remains undetermined. Nothing much larger sits one base from this clone, and base qualities are not available.

The clonotype comes from a man in his late teens or twenties in good health and CMV-seronegative. The V gene is TRBV28 and the J gene is TRBJ2-2, with a weak D call of TRBD2 (6 bases match). Sample: PBMCs. CDR3 region: CASRRTTNTGELFF. The sequenced DNA is TGTGCCAGCCGGAGGACTACCAACACCGGGGAGCTGTTTTTT.